This TCR beta chain originates from a study of blood T cell repertoires in COVID-19. In the study overall: COVID-19 samples from acute and convalescent phases originated in the United States, Italy and Spain. Nucleic acid was either cDNA or gDNA, and it came from T cells, B-cell-depleted T cells, or PBMCs.

This CDR3 has 12 residues. Germline CDR1 reads ENHRY; CDR2 reads SYGVKD. Between the trimmed V and J ends, which lost 0 bases and 6 bases, there was a span of 6 bases. In the authors' workflow: Quantification of nucleated cells was approximated via reference gene primer amplification. Clones were sequenced by immunoSEQ multiplex PCR, and TCRdb holds only the in-frame ones, with some missing. D and trimming come from the DNA, and the V and J calls and clone size come from that table. The sample includes 290,000 or so clones, approximately 85% of them seen just once. This sequence originates from a man over 45 with active or convalescent COVID-19. The chain has TRBV10-3 and TRBJ2-7, with a weak D call TRBD2 (5 bases). The sequenced sample consisted of peripheral blood. The CDR3 is CAISESAGEQYF. The CDR3, as DNA: TGTGCCATCAGTGAGTCGGCGGGCGAGCAGTACTTC.